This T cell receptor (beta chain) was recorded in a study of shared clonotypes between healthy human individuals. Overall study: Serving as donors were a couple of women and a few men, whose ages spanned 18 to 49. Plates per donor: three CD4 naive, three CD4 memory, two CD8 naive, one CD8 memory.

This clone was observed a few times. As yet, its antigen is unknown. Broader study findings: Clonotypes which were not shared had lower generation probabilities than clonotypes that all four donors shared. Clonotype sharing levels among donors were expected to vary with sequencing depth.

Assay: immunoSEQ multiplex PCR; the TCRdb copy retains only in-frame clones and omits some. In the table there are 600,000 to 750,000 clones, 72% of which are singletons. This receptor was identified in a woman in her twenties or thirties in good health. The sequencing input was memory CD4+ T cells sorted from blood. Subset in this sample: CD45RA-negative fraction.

CDR3 nucleotides: TGTGCCAGCAGCTACACCGGGACTAGTACAGATACGCAGTATTTT. Amino acid sequence: CASSYTGTSTDTQYF. V usage is TRBV7-3 and J usage is TRBJ2-3; the match to TRBD2 covers 8 bases. The length of the CDR3 is 15 residues. CDR1 is SGHTA and CDR2 is FQGTGA in the germline V gene. V lost 4 bases, J lost 3 bases, and 6 bases stayed unmatched. The variable domain in full, completed from reference TRBV7-3 and TRBJ2-3, reads GAGVSQTPSNKVTEKGKYVELRCDPISGHTALYWYRQSLGQGPEFLIYFQGTGAADDSGLPNDRFFAVRPEGSVSTLKIQRTERGDSAVYLCASSYTGTSTDTQYFGPGTRLTVL.